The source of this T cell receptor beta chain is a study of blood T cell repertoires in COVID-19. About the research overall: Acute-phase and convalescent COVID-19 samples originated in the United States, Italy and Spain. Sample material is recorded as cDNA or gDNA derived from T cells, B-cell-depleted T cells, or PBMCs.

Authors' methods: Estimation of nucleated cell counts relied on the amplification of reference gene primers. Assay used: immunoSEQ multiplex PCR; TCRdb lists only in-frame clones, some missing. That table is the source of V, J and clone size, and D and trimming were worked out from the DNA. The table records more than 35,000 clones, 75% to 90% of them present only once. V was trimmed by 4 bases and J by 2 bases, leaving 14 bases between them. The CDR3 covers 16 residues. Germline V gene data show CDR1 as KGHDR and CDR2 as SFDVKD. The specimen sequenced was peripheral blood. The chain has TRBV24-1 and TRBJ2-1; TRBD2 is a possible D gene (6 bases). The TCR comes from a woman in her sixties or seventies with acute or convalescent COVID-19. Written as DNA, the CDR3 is TGTGCCACCAGTGACCAAGCGGGTCCTACCTACAATGAGCAGTTCTTC. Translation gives CATSDQAGPTYNEQFF.